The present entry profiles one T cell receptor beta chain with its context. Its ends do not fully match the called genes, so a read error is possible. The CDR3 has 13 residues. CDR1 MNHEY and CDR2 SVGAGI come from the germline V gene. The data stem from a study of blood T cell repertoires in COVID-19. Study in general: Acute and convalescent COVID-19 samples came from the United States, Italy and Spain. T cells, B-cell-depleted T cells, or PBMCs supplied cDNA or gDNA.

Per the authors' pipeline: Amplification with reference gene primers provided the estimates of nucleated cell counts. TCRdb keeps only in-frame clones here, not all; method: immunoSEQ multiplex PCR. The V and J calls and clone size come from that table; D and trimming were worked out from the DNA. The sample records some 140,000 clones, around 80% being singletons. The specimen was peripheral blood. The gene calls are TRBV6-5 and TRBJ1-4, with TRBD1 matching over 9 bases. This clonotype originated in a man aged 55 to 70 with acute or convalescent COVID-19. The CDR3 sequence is CASRDRGNEKLFF. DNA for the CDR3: TGTGCCAGCAGGGACAGGGGCAATGAGAAACTGTTTTTT.